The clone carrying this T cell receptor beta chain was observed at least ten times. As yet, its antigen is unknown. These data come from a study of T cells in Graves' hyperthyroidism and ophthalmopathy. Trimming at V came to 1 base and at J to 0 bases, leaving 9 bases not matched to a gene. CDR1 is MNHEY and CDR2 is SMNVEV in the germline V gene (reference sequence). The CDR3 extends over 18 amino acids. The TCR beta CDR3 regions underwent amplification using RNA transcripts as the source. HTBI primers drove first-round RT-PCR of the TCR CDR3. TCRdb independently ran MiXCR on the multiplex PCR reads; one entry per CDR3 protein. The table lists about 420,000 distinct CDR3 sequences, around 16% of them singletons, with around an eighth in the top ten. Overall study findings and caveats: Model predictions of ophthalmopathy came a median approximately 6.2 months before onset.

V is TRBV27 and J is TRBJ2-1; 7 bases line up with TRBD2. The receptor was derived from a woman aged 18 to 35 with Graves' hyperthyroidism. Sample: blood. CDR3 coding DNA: TGTGCCAGCAGTTTATTCCCCCAGCGGGGTGTCTCCTACAATGAGCAGTTCTTC. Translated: CASSLFPQRGVSYNEQFF.